This is a list of T cell receptor beta chains from one sample in a study of glioma-infiltrating T cells after dendritic cell vaccination. The repertoire was sequenced with immunoSEQ multiplex PCR; TCRdb's copy has only in-frame clones and lacks some. There are 75,000 to 100,000 clones in the sample; around 80% occur only once, and under 7% lies in the top ten. Material: blood, obtained before dendritic cell vaccination. The receptors were gathered from a human donor with glioblastoma. CDR3s include the opening cysteine and the closing phenylalanine or tryptophan. The D gene is left open where the match is weak. Clone size, where shown, is once, few, many, or a class for clones that have expanded.

size	D	V	J	CDR3	DNA
.	.	TRBV2	TRBJ2-1	CASRAKPGSTYNEQFF	TGTGCCAGCAGGGCGAAGCCGGGTTCAACCTACAATGAGCAGTTCTTC
.	TRBD1	TRBV4-1	TRBJ2-1	CASSQPGQGAREQFF	TGCGCCAGCAGCCAGCCGGGACAGGGGGCGCGTGAGCAGTTCTTC
few	TRBD1	TRBV5-4	TRBJ2-7	CATTRDRGQLEGF	TGTGCCACTACCAGGGACAGGGGACAACTTGAGGGCTTC
.	TRBD2	TRBV2	TRBJ2-1	CARASGRRNEQFF	TGTGCCAGGGCTAGCGGGAGGCGGAATGAGCAGTTCTTC
.	.	TRBV29-1	TRBJ1-2	CSAPSSGLDYGYTF	TGCAGCGCCCCGAGCTCAGGGCTGGACTATGGCTACACCTTC
.	TRBD1	TRBV5-8	TRBJ1-2	CASSLPRQGLLYGYTF	TGTGCCAGCAGCTTGCCACGACAGGGTTTGTTATATGGCTACACCTTC
.	.	TRBV9	TRBJ2-2	CASSSTGWTGELFF	TGTGCCAGCAGCTCCACCGGGTGGACCGGGGAGCTGTTTTTT
.	.	TRBV5-4	TRBJ2-3	CASSLSESTQYF	TGTGCCAGCAGCTTATCGGAGTCTACGCAGTATTTT
.	TRBD1	TRBV19	TRBJ1-5	CASSPGQDNQPQHF	TGTGCCAGTAGCCCGGGACAGGACAATCAGCCCCAGCATTTT
.	.	TRBV5-1	TRBJ1-5	CASRRYGMARENQPQHF	TGCGCCAGTCGCAGATATGGGATGGCAAGGGAGAATCAGCCCCAGCATTTT
.	.	TRBV11-2	TRBJ2-5	CASVNFGTPDKYF	TGTGCCAGCGTTAATTTCGGGACACCCGATAAGTACTTC
.	.	TRBV7-2	TRBJ1-6	CASSLSKEKTSPLHF	TGTGCCAGCAGCTTATCGAAGGAGAAAACCTCACCCCTCCACTTT
.	TRBD2	TRBV28	TRBJ2-7	CASSFSWGREGREQYF	TGTGCCAGCAGTTTCAGTTGGGGGCGGGAGGGCCGCGAGCAGTACTTC
.	TRBD1	TRBV4-1	TRBJ1-5	CASSPGQGAVQPQHF	TGCGCCAGCAGCCCCGGACAGGGGGCGGTTCAGCCCCAGCATTTT
once	TRBD1	TRBV6-1	TRBJ1-2	CASIPGTGGNYGYTF	TGTGCCAGCATCCCCGGGACAGGGGGGAACTATGGCTACACCTTC
.	TRBD1	TRBV2	TRBJ2-7	CASSTRTGWTNEQYF	TGTGCCAGCAGTACCAGGACAGGGTGGACGAACGAGCAGTACTTC
.	TRBD2	TRBV7-3	TRBJ2-5	CASSLSGGSQETQYF	TGTGCCAGCAGCTTAAGCGGGGGGTCTCAAGAGACCCAGTACTTC
.	.	TRBV7-9	TRBJ2-7	CASSIAPAGRFAEQYF	TGTGCCAGCAGCATAGCCCCTGCAGGGAGGTTTGCCGAGCAGTACTTC
.	TRBD2	TRBV5-4	TRBJ2-5	CASSPPGGWETQYF	TGTGCCAGCAGCCCCCCCGGGGGGTGGGAGACCCAGTACTTC
few	.	TRBV19	TRBJ1-5	CASSPGYYSNQPQHF	TGTGCCAGTAGTCCGGGATATTATAGCAATCAGCCCCAGCATTTT
.	TRBD2	TRBV11-2	TRBJ2-1	CASSLERTRLLYNEQFF	TGTGCCAGCAGCTTAGAGCGGACTAGACTACTCTACAATGAGCAGTTCTTC
.	TRBD1	TRBV29-1	TRBJ1-2	CSVTQGNYGYTF	TGCAGCGTGACACAGGGGAACTATGGCTACACCTTC
few	.	TRBV7-2	TRBJ1-5	CASTEAKSNQPQHF	TGTGCCAGCACAGAGGCAAAAAGCAATCAGCCCCAGCATTTT
.	TRBD1	TRBV6-6	TRBJ1-5	CASSRDRVLQHF	TGTGCCAGCAGTCGTGACAGGGTTCTCCAGCATTTT
.	.	TRBV9	TRBJ1-3	CASSAPGVYGNTIYF	TGTGCCAGCAGCGCCCCGGGGGTGTATGGAAACACCATATATTTT
.	.	TRBV7-3	TRBJ2-7	CASSLSPGNYYEQYF	TGTGCCAGCAGCTTATCTCCGGGAAATTACTACGAGCAGTACTTC
.	.	TRBV28	TRBJ1-5	CASSLVTANQPQHF	TGTGCCAGCAGTTTAGTGACAGCAAATCAGCCCCAGCATTTT
.	.	TRBV15	TRBJ2-7	CATSRDLQVSYEQYF	TGTGCCACCAGCAGAGACTTACAGGTATCCTACGAGCAGTACTTC
.	.	TRBV27	TRBJ2-3	CASSLLRSTDTQYF	TGTGCCAGCAGTTTGCTACGGTCGACAGATACGCAGTATTTT
.	.	TRBV5-1	TRBJ2-7	CASSLERGVTAYEQYF	TGCGCCAGCAGCTTGGAAAGGGGCGTGACAGCCTACGAGCAGTACTTC
.	.	TRBV15	TRBJ1-1	CATSRDQGRGTEAFF	TGTGCCACCAGCAGAGACCAGGGGAGGGGAACTGAAGCTTTCTTT
many	.	TRBV6-1	TRBJ1-2	CASSTSNTGSYGYTF	TGTGCCAGCAGCACTTCGAATACAGGGTCCTATGGCTACACCTTC
.	TRBD2	TRBV4-1	TRBJ2-5	CASSARLAGLGETQYF	TGCGCCAGCAGCGCCCGACTAGCGGGGTTGGGAGAGACCCAGTACTTC
.	TRBD1	TRBV19	TRBJ1-1	CASSPRGDTEAFF	TGTGCCAGTAGTCCCAGGGGGGACACTGAAGCTTTCTTT
.	.	TRBV5-1	TRBJ2-6	CASSLAGNPGANVLTF	TGCGCCAGCAGCTTGGCGGGAAACCCGGGGGCCAACGTCCTGACTTTC
.	TRBD1	TRBV11-2	TRBJ1-1	CASSPTGATEAFF	TGTGCCAGCAGCCCTACAGGGGCAACTGAAGCTTTCTTT
.	.	TRBV6-1	TRBJ1-2	CASRKHREKYGYTF	TGTGCCAGCAGAAAACACCGGGAAAAATATGGCTACACCTTC
.	.	TRBV6-4	TRBJ2-6	CASSPTAAGANVLTF	TGTGCCAGCAGTCCGACTGCGGCCGGGGCCAACGTCCTGACTTTC
.	.	TRBV27	TRBJ2-5	CASSLRGGQETQYF	TGTGCCAGCAGTTTAAGGGGGGGCCAAGAGACCCAGTACTTC
.	TRBD1	TRBV5-1	TRBJ2-5	CASSLGQGEETQYF	TGCGCCAGCAGCTTGGGACAGGGGGAAGAGACCCAGTACTTC
.	TRBD2	TRBV5-1	TRBJ2-3	CASSLTSGRAHTQYF	TGCGCCAGCAGCTTGACTAGCGGGAGAGCCCATACGCAGTATTTT
few	TRBD2	TRBV11-2	TRBJ2-3	CASSFSGGVDTQYF	TGTGCCAGCAGCTTCAGCGGGGGGGTAGATACGCAGTATTTT
.	.	TRBV6-5	TRBJ1-1	CASSSQDPGLRAFF	TGTGCCAGCAGTTCACAGGACCCGGGTTTGCGAGCTTTCTTT
.	.	TRBV5-1	TRBJ1-5	CASSSGVPNQPQHF	TGCGCCAGCAGCTCGGGGGTTCCTAATCAGCCCCAGCATTTT
.	.	TRBV28	TRBJ1-1	CASRSDWRASTEAFF	TGTGCCAGCAGGTCCGACTGGAGGGCAAGCACTGAAGCTTTCTTT
few	.	TRBV6-4	TRBJ2-7	CASSDLHCGSRPYEQYF	TGTGCCAGCAGTGACCTCCACTGCGGGTCCAGGCCATACGAGCAGTACTTC
.	TRBD1	TRBV5-4	TRBJ1-2	CASSFGQAGYGYTF	TGTGCCAGCAGCTTCGGACAGGCGGGATATGGCTACACCTTC
few	.	TRBV21-1	TRBJ2-7	CASSTRDSEQYF	TGTGCCAGCAGCACGCGGGACTCCGAGCAGTACTTC
.	.	TRBV28	TRBJ2-7	CASSRLSSSYEQYF	TGTGCCAGCAGTAGACTTAGTAGCTCCTACGAGCAGTACTTC
once	TRBD1	TRBV7-9	TRBJ1-2	CASRRDRGLPGGYTF	TGTGCCAGCCGTCGGGACAGGGGGCTGCCCGGTGGCTACACCTTC
.	.	TRBV23-1	TRBJ2-3	CASSQSKPGESTDTQYF	TGCGCCAGCAGTCAATCGAAGCCGGGAGAGAGCACAGATACGCAGTATTTT
once	.	TRBV10-2	TRBJ2-2	CASSEPRLVRANTGELFF	TGCGCCAGCAGTGAGCCTCGACTAGTCCGGGCGAACACCGGGGAGCTGTTTTTT
once	TRBD2	TRBV6-5	TRBJ2-3	CASSYMAGADTQYF	TGTGCCAGCAGTTACATGGCGGGAGCAGATACGCAGTATTTT
.	TRBD1	TRBV10-3	TRBJ2-7	CAISEGTGSHEQYF	TGTGCCATCAGTGAAGGGACAGGGTCCCACGAGCAGTACTTC
.	.	TRBV28	TRBJ2-1	CASSLGGKWNEQFF	TGTGCCAGCAGTTTAGGAGGGAAGTGGAATGAGCAGTTCTTC
.	TRBD2	TRBV5-1	TRBJ2-1	CASSSLASGRADEQFF	TGCGCCAGCAGCTCCTTGGCTAGCGGGAGGGCCGATGAGCAGTTCTTC